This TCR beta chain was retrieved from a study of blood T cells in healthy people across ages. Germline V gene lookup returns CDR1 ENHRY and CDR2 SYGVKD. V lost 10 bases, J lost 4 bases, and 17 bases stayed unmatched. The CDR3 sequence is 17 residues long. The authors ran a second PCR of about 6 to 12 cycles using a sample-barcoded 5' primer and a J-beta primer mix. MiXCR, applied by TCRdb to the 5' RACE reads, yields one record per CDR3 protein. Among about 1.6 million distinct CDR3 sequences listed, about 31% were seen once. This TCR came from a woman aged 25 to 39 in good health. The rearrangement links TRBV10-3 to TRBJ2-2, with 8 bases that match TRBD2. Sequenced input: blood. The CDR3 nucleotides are TGTGCCACCATGACCCGTGGGAGCGGGGGTTCCACCGGGGAGCTGTTTTTT. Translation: CATMTRGSGGSTGELFF.